This T cell receptor beta chain was documented in a study of control samples from healthy donors and cancer patients. Sequencing used immunoSEQ multiplex PCR; TCRdb keeps in-frame clones, though not all of them. Counted here are 170,000 or so clones, roughly 94% occurring once; the ten biggest clones make up 1.3%. This receptor was taken from a woman between 18 and 29 years old in good health. Sequencing was carried out using blood.

CDR3 loop: CAIQSQEPQHF. CDR3 sequence (DNA): TGTGCCATTCAAAGTCAGGAGCCCCAGCATTTT. The chain uses TRBV21-1 and TRBJ1-5; the DNA was not compared with TRBD1, the D call given in the table. TRBV21-1 is a pseudogene. The CDR3 extends over 11 amino acids.